These 9 T cell receptor beta chains were sequenced from one sample in a study of T cell repertoires in cytomegalovirus infection. TCRdb fed the reads into MiXCR, producing one record per CDR3 protein. Of some 700,000 distinct CDR3 sequences in the sample, under 40% are singletons; the top ten hold under 3%. Sequenced: PBMCs. These receptors were obtained from a human donor in good health (CMV status not recorded). Some clones in this sample may be carry-over from other donors' samples.

This clonotype was detected only a few times. This chain links TRBV7-2 with TRBJ2-7; 7 nucleotides line up with TRBD2. J lost 3 bases, V lost 3 bases, and 8 bases had no gene match. Germline CDR1 and CDR2: SGHTA and FQGNSA. The CDR3 sequence is 15 residues long. DNA of the CDR3: TGTGCCAGCAGCTTCGGGGTGGCTAGCGGCTACGAGCAGTACTTC. It is translated as CASSFGVASGYEQYF. Based on the CDR3 plus reference TRBV7-2 and TRBJ2-7, the full variable domain is GAGVSQSPSNKVTEKGKDVELRCDPISGHTALYWYRQSLGQGLEFLIYFQGNSAPDKSGLPSDRFSAERTGGSVSTLTIQRTQQEDSAVYLCASSFGVASGYEQYFGPGTRLTVT.

This clonotype was seen just once. CDR3 protein: CASSPGTHSQETQYF. CDR3 nucleotides: TGTGCCAGCAGTCCGGGGACCCATTCCCAAGAGACCCAGTACTTC. The genes are TRBV27 and TRBJ2-5; tentatively, D is TRBD1 or TRBD2 (5 bases each). The germline CDR1 and CDR2 sequences are MNHEY and SMNVEV (reference sequence). V was shortened by 5 bases and J by 1 base, with 14 bases between the two germline ends. This CDR3 is 15 amino acids long.

This clonotype has only a few counts. The chain joins TRBV3-1 to TRBJ1-1, with D hard to call. Germline lookup yields CDR1 LGHDT and CDR2 YNNKEL (reference sequence). CDR3 length: 14 residues. V gave up 5 bases and J gave up 8 bases, with 18 bases separating them. CDR3 residues: CASSSPPRSVEAFF. In DNA, the CDR3 is TGTGCCAGCAGCTCGCCCCCGAGATCTGTGGAAGCTTTCTTT.

The J gene is TRBJ2-7, the V gene TRBV3-1; the D gene is possibly TRBD2 (6 bases). CDR3 size: 17 residues. V was shortened by 0 bases and J by 1 base, with 16 bases between the two germline ends. The V gene's germline CDR1 is LGHDT and CDR2 YNNKEL (reference sequence). The CDR3 DNA follows: TGTGCCAGCAGCCAAGACCGGGGGACGGCCCCTTCCTACGAGCAGTACTTC. Amino acids: CASSQDRGTAPSYEQYF.

The table lists this clonotype with a few counts. The chain joins TRBV7-2 to TRBJ1-1; D is unclear. Germline CDR1 SGHTA, CDR2 FQGNSA. Deletions cut 5 bases from V and 0 bases from J, with 7 bases between. The CDR3 has 13 amino acids. CDR3 DNA sequence: TGTGCCAGCAGCCGAGATCTGAACACTGAAGCTTTCTTT. Amino acid sequence: CASSRDLNTEAFF. The full variable domain, completed using reference TRBV7-2 and TRBJ1-1, is GAGVSQSPSNKVTEKGKDVELRCDPISGHTALYWYRQSLGQGLEFLIYFQGNSAPDKSGLPSDRFSAERTGGSVSTLTIQRTQQEDSAVYLCASSRDLNTEAFFGQGTRLTVV.

The V gene is TRBV7-2, the J gene TRBJ2-3; unclear D gene. Deletions cut 3 bases from V and 4 bases from J, with 11 bases between. The CDR3 extends over 14 amino acids. Per the germline V gene, CDR1 is SGHTA and CDR2 is FQGNSA. CDR3 sequence (DNA): TGTGCCAGCAGCTTGGGTTGGCCCCCAGATACGCAGTATTTT. Translating gives CASSLGWPPDTQYF.

The rearrangement joins TRBV6-8 to TRBJ2-1; D might be TRBD1 or TRBD2, each matching 5 bases. In germline, CDR1 is MNHGY, CDR2 SAAAGT. The length of the CDR3 is 14 residues. Trimming pared 5 bases from V and 5 bases from J, leaving 13 bases between. The CDR3 spells CASSRGDYDNEQFF. Written as DNA, the CDR3 is TGTGCCAGCAGTCGAGGGGATTATGACAATGAGCAGTTCTTC.

The DNA for the CDR3 is TGCAGTGCTGCGGATGTGGTCCGTGCCAACGTCCTGACTTTC. Protein: CSAADVVRANVLTF. The chain carries TRBV20-1 and TRBJ2-6; D not certain. This CDR3 is built from 14 residues. The V end was cut by 5 bases, the J end by 7 bases, with 15 bases between. Germline loops: CDR1 DFQATT, CDR2 SNEGSKA (reference sequence).

This clonotype appeared a few times. The chain is built from TRBV20-1 and TRBJ1-1, with a tentative D call TRBD1 (6 bases). Looked up from germline, CDR1 is DFQATT and CDR2 is SNEGSKA (reference sequence). Trimming removed 5 bases from V and 0 bases from J, with 16 bases in between. This CDR3 has 15 residues. The CDR3 DNA reads as TGCAGTGCTGAGGCCCGGACAGAAATGAACACTGAAGCTTTCTTT. Residues: CSAEARTEMNTEAFF.